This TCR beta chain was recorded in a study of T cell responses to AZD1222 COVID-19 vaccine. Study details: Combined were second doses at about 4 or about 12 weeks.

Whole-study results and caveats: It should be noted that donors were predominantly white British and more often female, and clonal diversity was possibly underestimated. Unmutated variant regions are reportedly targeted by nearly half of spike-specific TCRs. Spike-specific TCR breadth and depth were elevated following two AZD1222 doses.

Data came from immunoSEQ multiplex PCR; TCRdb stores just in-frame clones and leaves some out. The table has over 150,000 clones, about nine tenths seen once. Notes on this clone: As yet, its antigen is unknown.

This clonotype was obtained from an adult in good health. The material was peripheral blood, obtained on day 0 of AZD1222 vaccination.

CDR3: CASSPILEQETQYF. CDR3 DNA: TGTGCCAGCAGTCCCATACTAGAGCAAGAGACCCAGTACTTC. J is TRBJ2-5 and V is TRBV28; D perhaps matches TRBD2 (5 bases). This CDR3 comprises 14 residues. Germline CDR1 reads MDHEN; CDR2 reads SYDVKM. The V gene lost 5 bases and the J gene lost 2 bases, with 12 bases spanning the gap.